This TCR beta chain was identified during a study of T cell changes during pregnancy in multiple sclerosis (dated 2019 in TCRdb). Looking at the study overall: In women with multiple sclerosis, the researchers looked at how the T cell repertoire shifted as pregnancy progressed.

The junction shows trimming of 1 base on V and 6 bases on J, plus 12 bases between the germline ends. The germline V gene provides CDR1 SGHTA and CDR2 FQGNSA. Its CDR3 holds 15 amino acids, cysteine through phenylalanine. The retained sequence is limited to the CDR3, 45 bases, with the frame set at the first base. Libraries were prepared through the immunoSEQ multiplex PCR assay. The immuneACCESS repertoire file appears here via TCRdb, limited to in-frame rearrangements. These files lack a portion of the clones; in checked studies, under half of the deficit traces to unresolved V genes, and the cause of the others is not known. This sample lists some 63,000 clones; roughly nine tenths were detected once. In total, the top ten clones hold about 0.9% of the sample. Turning to this clone: Which antigen it targets is not known. It has no much larger one-base neighbor in the sample; base qualities were not kept.

The TCR comes from a female donor with multiple sclerosis, enrolled in a pregnancy study. The chain is made from TRBV7-2 and TRBJ1-4; TRBD1 might be the D gene, on 5 matching bases. The sequencing used peripheral blood, collected before pregnancy. The CDR3 loop reads CASSLGGRRDEKLFF. In nucleotides, the sequence is TGTGCCAGCAGCTTAGGGGGGAGGAGGGATGAAAAACTGTTTTTT. Where the CDR3 stops, the reference TRBV7-2 and TRBJ1-4 genes take over; the full variable domain is GAGVSQSPSNKVTEKGKDVELRCDPISGHTALYWYRQSLGQGLEFLIYFQGNSAPDKSGLPSDRFSAERTGGSVSTLTIQRTQQEDSAVYLCASSLGGRRDEKLFFGSGTQLSVL.